The 18 T cell receptor beta chains given below trace back to one sample, sequenced in a study of blood T cell repertoires in COVID-19. Repertoires were generated with immunoSEQ multiplex PCR, while TCRdb's copy carries only in-frame clones and drops some. Of roughly 290,000 clones listed, more than 85% are singletons. Sequencing was carried out using peripheral blood. The receptors were gathered from a young man with acute or convalescent COVID-19.

V and J are TRBV27 and TRBJ1-5; D might be TRBD1 (5 bases). Trimming stripped 6 bases from V and 0 bases from J, with 9 bases between. This CDR3 is built from 14 residues. Germline CDR1 MNHEY, CDR2 SMNVEV (reference sequence). The CDR3 sequence: CASRDNRSNQPQHF. CDR3 bases: TGTGCCAGCAGGGACAATCGTAGCAATCAGCCCCAGCATTTT.

The rearrangement links TRBV28 to TRBJ2-6; 7 bases align to TRBD1. CDR3 length equals 15 residues. Germline assignment: CDR1 MDHEN and CDR2 SYDVKM. J lost 2 bases, V lost 7 bases, and 5 bases had no gene match. The CDR3 sequence is CASIADRAGANVLTF. CDR3 in DNA: TGTGCCAGCATCGCCGACAGGGCTGGGGCCAACGTCCTGACTTTC.

J is TRBJ1-5 and V is TRBV18; 7 bases map to TRBD1. After removal of 8 bases from V and 4 bases from J, the junction contained 5 bases not matched to a gene. CDR1 is KGHSH and CDR2 is LQKENI in the germline V gene. The length of the CDR3 is 13 residues. The CDR3 DNA reads TGTGCCAGCACAGGGGCTCGTAATCAGCCCCAGCATTTT. Amino acids: CASTGARNQPQHF.

This chain connects TRBV7-3 to TRBJ1-1; D is undetermined. Deletions cut 0 bases from V and 5 bases from J, with 7 bases between. CDR3 length: 13 residues. Germline V CDR1 and CDR2: SGHTA, FQGTGA. The CDR3 loop is CASSLTWATEAFF. The CDR3 nucleotides are TGTGCCAGCAGCTTAACGTGGGCAACTGAAGCTTTCTTT.

The V gene is TRBV6-5, the J gene TRBJ1-3; 7 bases agree with TRBD1. The CDR3 totals 14 residues. The V gene's germline CDR1 is MNHEY and CDR2 SVGAGI. V gave up 3 bases and J gave up 7 bases; unmatched junction bases: 6. Here the CDR3 DNA reads TGTGCCAGCAGTTATCGACAGGGCCGGAACACCATATATTTT. This translates into CASSYRQGRNTIYF.

V and J are TRBV5-1 and TRBJ2-3; no definite D call. The CDR3 loop spans 14 amino acids. Trimming stripped 1 base from V and 1 base from J, with 7 bases between. Germline assignment: CDR1 SGHRS and CDR2 YFSETQ. Here the CDR3 reads CASSLTVGTDTQYF. The CDR3 coding sequence is TGCGCCAGCAGCTTGACAGTGGGCACAGATACGCAGTATTTT.

The chain joins TRBV5-1 to TRBJ2-1; 8 bases line up with TRBD2. The CDR3 consists of 15 residues. V gave up 0 bases and J gave up 4 bases; unmatched junction bases: 3. Germline V gene lookup returns CDR1 SGHRS and CDR2 YFSETQ. The CDR3 loop is CASSLASSGYNEQFF. The CDR3 DNA reads as TGCGCCAGCAGCTTGGCCTCTAGCGGGTACAATGAGCAGTTCTTC.

The chain combines TRBV30 with TRBJ1-6, with 8 nucleotides matching TRBD1. V shed 5 bases and J 12 bases; nucleotides not matched to a gene: 9. Germline V gene lookup returns CDR1 GTSNPN and CDR2 SVGIG (reference sequence). The CDR3 is 13 amino acids. The CDR3 loop is CAWAGQGVVPLHF. The CDR3 nucleotides read TGTGCCTGGGCTGGACAGGGTGTTGTACCCCTCCACTTT.

This chain joins TRBV28 and TRBJ1-1; D gene ambiguous. The CDR3 sequence is 14 residues long. Germline-derived CDR1 and CDR2 are MDHEN and SYDVKM. V lost 2 bases and J 2 bases, leaving 9 bases between the germline ends. The CDR3 DNA reads as TGTGCCAGCAGTTTAGTGGGAGGAAACACTGAAGCTTTCTTT. Its translation is CASSLVGGNTEAFF.

This chain uses TRBV5-4 with TRBJ2-7, with TRBD2 identical over 9 bases. The CDR3 runs 14 residues. The V gene end was trimmed by 4 bases and the J gene end by 8 bases; junction bases not matched to a gene: 10. CDR1 is SGHNT, CDR2 YYREEE, per germline (reference sequence). The CDR3 loop is CASSNGAGGPKQYF. CDR3 nucleotide sequence: TGTGCCAGCAGCAACGGGGCGGGGGGGCCTAAGCAGTACTTC.

V usage is TRBV7-3 and J usage is TRBJ2-3; D gene ambiguous. V gave up 1 base and J gave up 2 bases, with 10 bases separating them. Looked up from germline, CDR1 is SGHTA and CDR2 is FQGTGA. There are 15 residues in the CDR3. CDR3 sequence (DNA): TGTGCCAGCAGCTTAAGTAGCATCAACACAGATACGCAGTATTTT. Its protein is CASSLSSINTDTQYF.

The chain employs TRBV11-2 and TRBJ2-5; D gene uncertain. This CDR3 is 12 amino acids long. Trimming cost V 5 bases and J 5 bases, with 9 bases left between them. The germline V gene has CDR1 SGHAT and CDR2 FQNNGV. This CDR3 reads CASSVRRETQYF. DNA of the CDR3: TGTGCCAGCAGCGTGAGGCGTGAGACCCAGTACTTC. The full variable domain, in which reference TRBV11-2 and TRBJ2-5 provide the parts outside the CDR3, is EAGVAQSPRYKIIEKRQSVAFWCNPISGHATLYWYQQILGQGPKLLIQFQNNGVVDDSQLPKDRFSAERLKGVDSTLKIQPAKLEDSAVYLCASSVRRETQYFGPGTRLLVL.

This clone has more than one count but fewer than ten. The chain has TRBV2 and TRBJ1-5; 9 bases agree with TRBD1. CDR1 is SNHLY and CDR2 is FYNNEI in the germline V gene. The V and J ends lost 2 bases and 2 bases, in that order; junction bases with no gene match: 4. The CDR3 contains 16 residues. The CDR3 DNA sequence: TGTGCCAGCAGTGAAATAGGGACAGGGCGCAATCAGCCCCAGCATTTT. Its translation is CASSEIGTGRNQPQHF.

The chain has TRBV6-6 and TRBJ2-7; TRBD1 matches at 7 bases. The junction had 1 base not matched to a gene; V was cut back by 5 bases and J by 3 bases. The CDR3 has 12 residues. Looked up from germline, CDR1 is MNHNY and CDR2 is SVGAGI (reference sequence). The CDR3 DNA reads TGTGCCAGCAGTCAGGGGGACTACGAGCAGTACTTC. It encodes CASSQGDYEQYF.

This chain links TRBV2 with TRBJ2-5; TRBD2 matches at 7 bases. The CDR3 runs 15 residues. Germline CDR1 and CDR2: SNHLY and FYNNEI. Trimming at V came to 7 bases and at J to 2 bases, leaving 10 bases not matched to a gene. CDR3 nucleotides: TGTGCCAGCACCGGACTGGCGGGAGTTCAAGAGACCCAGTACTTC. The encoded protein is CASTGLAGVQETQYF. Complete variable domain (other parts from reference TRBV2 and TRBJ2-5): EPEVTQTPSHQVTQMGQEVILRCVPISNHLYFYWYRQILGQKVEFLVSFYNNEISEKSEIFDDQFSVERPDGSNFTLKIRSTKLEDSAMYFCASTGLAGVQETQYFGPGTRLLVL.

The V call is TRBV28, the J call TRBJ2-1; 8 nucleotides line up with TRBD2. The CDR3 runs 15 residues. Germline V gene sequence: CDR1 MDHEN, CDR2 SYDVKM. Trimming cost V 6 bases and J 6 bases; bases outside gene matches: 10. The CDR3 DNA follows: TGTGCCAGCAGCCCGATAGGCGGGGGGATCAATGAGCAGTTCTTC. This gives the protein CASSPIGGGINEQFF.

V and J are TRBV30 and TRBJ1-5; maybe TRBD1 (5 bases). Trimming shortened V by 5 bases and J by 4 bases, and 12 bases separated the two germline ends. Germline CDR1 reads GTSNPN; CDR2 reads SVGIG (reference sequence). The CDR3 totals 13 residues. This chain's CDR3 is CAWATDNNQPQHF. CDR3 bases: TGTGCCTGGGCGACAGATAATAATCAGCCCCAGCATTTT.

This clone was recorded a few times. The chain couples TRBV5-6 to TRBJ2-5, with 10 bases fitting TRBD2. V shed 2 bases and J 2 bases; nucleotides not matched to a gene: 9. Germline V gene lookup returns CDR1 SGHDT and CDR2 YYEEEE. The CDR3 covers 17 residues. In nucleotides, the CDR3 is TGTGCCAGCAGCTTTCAGGCTAGCGGGAGATCGCAAGAGACCCAGTACTTC. It translates to CASSFQASGRSQETQYF. Full variable domain (rest looked up from reference TRBV5-6 and TRBJ2-5): DAGVTQSPTHLIKTRGQQVTLRCSPKSGHDTVSWYQQALGQGPQFIFQYYEEEERQRGNFPDRFSGHQFPNYSSELNVNALLLGDSALYLCASSFQASGRSQETQYFGPGTRLLVL.